This TCR beta chain emerged from a study of T cell responses to AZD1222 COVID-19 vaccine. Background on the study: Combined were second doses at about 4 or about 12 weeks. Study-wide findings and caveats: Donors were largely white British and mainly female; clonal diversity was possibly underestimated.

In regard to this clone: Its antigen is unidentified.

Libraries were prepared by immunoSEQ multiplex PCR; TCRdb keeps only in-frame clonotypes and omits some of them. The table lists 130,000 or so clones, around 84% of them singletons. In germline, CDR1 is MGHRA, CDR2 YSYEKL. V lost 0 bases and J 0 bases, leaving 4 bases between the germline ends. CDR3 size: 14 residues. Here the sequenced sample was peripheral blood, taken on day 0 of AZD1222 vaccination. The clonotype comes from an adult in good health. The chain uses TRBV4-1 and TRBJ2-3; D is undetermined. Written as DNA, the CDR3 is TGCGCCAGCAGCCAAGACCCTAGCACAGATACGCAGTATTTT. Translating it yields CASSQDPSTDTQYF.